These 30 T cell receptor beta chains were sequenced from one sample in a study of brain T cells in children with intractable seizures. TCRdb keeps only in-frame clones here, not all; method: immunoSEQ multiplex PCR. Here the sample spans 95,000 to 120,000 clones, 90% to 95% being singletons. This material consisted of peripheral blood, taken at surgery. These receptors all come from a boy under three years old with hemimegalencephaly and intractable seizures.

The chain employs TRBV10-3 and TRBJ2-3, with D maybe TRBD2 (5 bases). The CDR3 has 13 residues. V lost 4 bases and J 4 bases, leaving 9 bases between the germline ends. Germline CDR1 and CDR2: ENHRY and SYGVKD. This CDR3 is CAISGASPDTQYF. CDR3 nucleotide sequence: TGTGCCATCAGTGGGGCTAGCCCAGATACGCAGTATTTT.

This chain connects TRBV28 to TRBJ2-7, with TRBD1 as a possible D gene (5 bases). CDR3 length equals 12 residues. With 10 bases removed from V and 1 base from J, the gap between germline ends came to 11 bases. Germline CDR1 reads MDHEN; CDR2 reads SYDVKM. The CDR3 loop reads CATHRNSYEQYF. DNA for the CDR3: TGTGCCACCCACAGGAATTCCTACGAGCAGTACTTC. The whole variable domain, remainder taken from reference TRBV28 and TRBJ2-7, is DVKVTQSSRYLVKRTGEKVFLECVQDMDHENMFWYRQDPGLGLRLIYFSYDVKMKEKGDIPEGYSVSREKKERFSLILESASTNQTSMYLCATHRNSYEQYFGPGTRLTVT.

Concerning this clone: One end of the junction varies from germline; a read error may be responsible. The CDR3 region has the DNA TGTGCCAGCGGCCCTAACACCGGGGTGCTGTTTTTT. It is translated as CASGPNTGVLFF. V usage is TRBV7-3 and J usage is TRBJ2-2; a weak D match, TRBD2 (5 bases). The length of the CDR3 is 12 residues. Germline CDR1 SGHTA, CDR2 FQGTGA.

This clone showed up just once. CDR3 in amino acids: CASSLGPLQGSEQYF. In DNA, the CDR3 is TGTGCCAGCAGCTTAGGTCCCCTTCAGGGATCCGAGCAGTACTTC. The chain recombines TRBV11-2 with TRBJ2-7; D is possibly TRBD1 (5 bases). In germline, CDR1 is SGHAT, CDR2 FQNNGV. V was clipped by 1 base and J by 6 bases, with 16 bases between them. The CDR3 totals 15 residues.

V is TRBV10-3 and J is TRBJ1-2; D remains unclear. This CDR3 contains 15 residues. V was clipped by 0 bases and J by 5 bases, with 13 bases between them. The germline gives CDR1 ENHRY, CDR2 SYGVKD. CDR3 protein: CAISESRTNPYGYTF. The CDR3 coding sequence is TGTGCCATCAGTGAGTCCCGAACGAACCCGTATGGCTACACCTTC.

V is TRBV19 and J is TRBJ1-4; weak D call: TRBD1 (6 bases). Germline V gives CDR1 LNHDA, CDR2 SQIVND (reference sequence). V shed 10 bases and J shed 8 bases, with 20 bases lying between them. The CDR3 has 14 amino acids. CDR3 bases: TGTGCCACCAGTGGGATACAGGGACGGGAAAAACTGTTTTTT. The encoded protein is CATSGIQGREKLFF. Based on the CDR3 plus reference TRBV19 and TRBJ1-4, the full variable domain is DGGITQSPKYLFRKEGQNVTLSCEQNLNHDAMYWYRQDPGQGLRLIYYSQIVNDFQKGDIAEGYSVSREKKESFPLTVTSAQKNPTAFYLCATSGIQGREKLFFGSGTQLSVL.

CDR3 protein: CASSERGLAGTYEQYF. In DNA form, the CDR3 reads TGTGCCAGCAGCGAACGAGGACTAGCGGGGACCTACGAGCAGTACTTC. J is TRBJ2-7 and V is TRBV13; 12 bases line up with TRBD2. CDR1 is PRHDT, CDR2 FYEKMQ, per germline (reference sequence). The CDR3 sequence is 16 residues long. The V segment lost 5 bases and the J segment 2 bases; nucleotides outside the gene matches: 7.

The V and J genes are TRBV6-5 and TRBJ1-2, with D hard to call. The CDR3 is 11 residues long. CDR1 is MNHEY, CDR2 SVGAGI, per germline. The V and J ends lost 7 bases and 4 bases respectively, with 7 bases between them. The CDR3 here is CASKHIYGYTF. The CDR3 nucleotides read TGTGCCAGCAAACACATCTATGGCTACACCTTC.

CDR3 residues: CASSSLGGVGPYNEQFF. DNA of the CDR3: TGTGCCAGCAGCTCCCTGGGCGGGGTGGGTCCCTACAATGAGCAGTTCTTC. The V gene is TRBV11-2, the J gene TRBJ2-1, with D tentatively TRBD2 (6 bases). This CDR3 spans 17 amino acids. Germline CDR1 and CDR2: SGHAT and FQNNGV. V lost 4 bases and J 2 bases, leaving 18 bases between the germline ends.

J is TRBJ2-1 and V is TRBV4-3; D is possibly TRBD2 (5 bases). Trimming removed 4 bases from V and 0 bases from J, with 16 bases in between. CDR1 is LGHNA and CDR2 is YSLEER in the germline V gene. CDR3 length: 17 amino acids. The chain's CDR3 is CASSRQRATFSYNEQFF. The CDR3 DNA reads TGCGCCAGCAGCCGCCAGAGGGCCACCTTCTCCTACAATGAGCAGTTCTTC.

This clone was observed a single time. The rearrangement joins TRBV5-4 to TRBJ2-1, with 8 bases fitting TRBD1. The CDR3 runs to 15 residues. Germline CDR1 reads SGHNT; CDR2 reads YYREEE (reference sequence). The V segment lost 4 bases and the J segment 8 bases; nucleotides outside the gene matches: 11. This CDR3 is CASSQGGRGLDEQFF. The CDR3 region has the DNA TGTGCCAGCAGCCAAGGGGGCAGGGGGCTCGATGAGCAGTTCTTC.

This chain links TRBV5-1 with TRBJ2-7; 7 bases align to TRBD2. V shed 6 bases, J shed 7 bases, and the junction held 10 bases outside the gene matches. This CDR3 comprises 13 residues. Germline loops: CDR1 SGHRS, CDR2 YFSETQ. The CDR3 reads CASKSREGQEQYF. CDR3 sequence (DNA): TGCGCCAGCAAGTCTAGGGAGGGCCAGGAGCAGTACTTC.

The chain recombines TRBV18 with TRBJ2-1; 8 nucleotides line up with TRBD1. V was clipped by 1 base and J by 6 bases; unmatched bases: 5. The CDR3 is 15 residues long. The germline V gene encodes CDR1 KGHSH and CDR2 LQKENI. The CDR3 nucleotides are TGTGCCAGCTCACCACTACTTGACAGGGGCAATGAGCAGTTCTTC. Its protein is CASSPLLDRGNEQFF. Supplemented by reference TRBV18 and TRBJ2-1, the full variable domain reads NAGVMQNPRHLVRRRGQEARLRCSPMKGHSHVYWYRQLPEEGLKFMVYLQKENIIDESGMPKERFSAEFPKEGPSILRIQQVVRGDSAAYFCASSPLLDRGNEQFFGPGTRLTVL.

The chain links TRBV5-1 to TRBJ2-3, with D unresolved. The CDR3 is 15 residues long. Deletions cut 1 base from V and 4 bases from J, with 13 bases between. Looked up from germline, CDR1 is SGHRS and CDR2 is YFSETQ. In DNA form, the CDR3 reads TGCGCCAGCAGCTTGAACTCAGTGCCAGCAGATACGCAGTATTTT. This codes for CASSLNSVPADTQYF.

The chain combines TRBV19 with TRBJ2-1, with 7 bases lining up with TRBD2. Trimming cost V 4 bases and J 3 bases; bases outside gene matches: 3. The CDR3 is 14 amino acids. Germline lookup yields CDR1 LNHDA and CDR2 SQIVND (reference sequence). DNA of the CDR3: TGTGCCAGTAGTAGCACGGGGGGCTACAATGAGCAGTTCTTC. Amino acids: CASSSTGGYNEQFF.

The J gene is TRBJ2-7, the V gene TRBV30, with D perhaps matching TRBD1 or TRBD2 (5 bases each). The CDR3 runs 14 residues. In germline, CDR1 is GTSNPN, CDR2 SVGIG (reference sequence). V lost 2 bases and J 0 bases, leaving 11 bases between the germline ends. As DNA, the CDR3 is TGTGCCTGGAGTTCGACAGCGGCCTCCTACGAGCAGTACTTC. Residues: CAWSSTAASYEQYF.

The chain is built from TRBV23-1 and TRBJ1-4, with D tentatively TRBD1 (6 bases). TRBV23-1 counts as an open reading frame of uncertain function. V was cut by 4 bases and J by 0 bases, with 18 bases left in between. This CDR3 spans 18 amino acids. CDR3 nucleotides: TGCGCCAGCAGTCCGCGTCACGGACAGCATGCAACTAATGAAAAACTGTTTTTT. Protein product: CASSPRHGQHATNEKLFF.

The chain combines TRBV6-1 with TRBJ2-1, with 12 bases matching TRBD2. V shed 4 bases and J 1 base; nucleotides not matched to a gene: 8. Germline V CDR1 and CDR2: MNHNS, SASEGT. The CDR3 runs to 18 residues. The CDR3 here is CASSGLAGGPWSYNEQFF. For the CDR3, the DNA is TGTGCCAGCAGTGGGCTAGCGGGAGGGCCGTGGTCCTACAATGAGCAGTTCTTC.

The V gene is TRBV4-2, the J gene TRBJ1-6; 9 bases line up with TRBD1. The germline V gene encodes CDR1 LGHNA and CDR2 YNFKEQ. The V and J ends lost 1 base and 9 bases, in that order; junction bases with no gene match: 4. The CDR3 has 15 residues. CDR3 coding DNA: TGTGCCAGCAGCCAAGGCAGGACAGGGGTTTCACCCCTCCACTTT. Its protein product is CASSQGRTGVSPLHF.

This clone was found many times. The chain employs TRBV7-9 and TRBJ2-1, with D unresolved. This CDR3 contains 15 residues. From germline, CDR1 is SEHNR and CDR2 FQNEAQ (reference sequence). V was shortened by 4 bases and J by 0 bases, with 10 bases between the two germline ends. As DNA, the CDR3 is TGTGCCAGCAGCTCTAGGGTTCCCTCCTACAATGAGCAGTTCTTC. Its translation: CASSSRVPSYNEQFF.

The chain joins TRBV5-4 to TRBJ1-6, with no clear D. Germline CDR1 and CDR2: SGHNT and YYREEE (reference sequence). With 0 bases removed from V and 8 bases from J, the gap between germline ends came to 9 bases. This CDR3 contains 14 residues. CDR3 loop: CASSLGVSDSPLHF. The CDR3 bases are TGTGCCAGCAGCTTGGGGGTATCGGATTCACCCCTCCACTTT.

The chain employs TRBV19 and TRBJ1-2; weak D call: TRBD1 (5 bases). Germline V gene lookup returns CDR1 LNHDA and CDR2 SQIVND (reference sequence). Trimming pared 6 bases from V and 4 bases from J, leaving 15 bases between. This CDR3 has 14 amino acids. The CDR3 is CASSSGAPPYGYTF. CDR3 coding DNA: TGTGCCAGTAGCTCCGGGGCACCTCCCTATGGCTACACCTTC.

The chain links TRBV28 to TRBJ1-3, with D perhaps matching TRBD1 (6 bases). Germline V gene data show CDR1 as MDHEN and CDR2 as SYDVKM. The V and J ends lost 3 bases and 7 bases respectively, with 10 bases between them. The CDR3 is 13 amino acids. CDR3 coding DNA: TGTGCCAGCAGTTTCACAGGGCTCAACACCATATATTTT. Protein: CASSFTGLNTIYF.

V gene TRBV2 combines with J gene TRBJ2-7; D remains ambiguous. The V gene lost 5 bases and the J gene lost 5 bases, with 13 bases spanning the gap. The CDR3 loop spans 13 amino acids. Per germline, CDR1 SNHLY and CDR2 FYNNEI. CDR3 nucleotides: TGTGCCAGCAGTCTCCGGGCCGGCGACGAGCAGTACTTC. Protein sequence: CASSLRAGDEQYF.

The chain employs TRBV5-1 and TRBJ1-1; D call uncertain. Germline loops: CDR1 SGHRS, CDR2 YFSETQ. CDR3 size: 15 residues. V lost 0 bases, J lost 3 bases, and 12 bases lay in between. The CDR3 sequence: CASSLAPAPDTEAFF. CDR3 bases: TGCGCCAGCAGCTTGGCCCCGGCCCCGGACACTGAAGCTTTCTTT.

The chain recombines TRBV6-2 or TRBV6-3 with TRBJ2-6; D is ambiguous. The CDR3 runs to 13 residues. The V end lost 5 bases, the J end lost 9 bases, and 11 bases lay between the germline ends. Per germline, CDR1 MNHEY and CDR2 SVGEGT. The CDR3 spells CASSPTESNVLTF. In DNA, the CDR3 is TGTGCCAGCAGTCCCACGGAGAGCAACGTCCTGACTTTC.

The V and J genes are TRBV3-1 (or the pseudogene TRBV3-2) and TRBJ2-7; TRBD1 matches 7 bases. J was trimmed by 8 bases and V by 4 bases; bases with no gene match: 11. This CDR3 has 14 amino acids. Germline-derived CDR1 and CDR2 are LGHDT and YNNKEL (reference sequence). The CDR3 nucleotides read TGTGCCAGCAGCCTCAGGGGGAATTTGGGAAAGCAGTACTTC. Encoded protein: CASSLRGNLGKQYF.

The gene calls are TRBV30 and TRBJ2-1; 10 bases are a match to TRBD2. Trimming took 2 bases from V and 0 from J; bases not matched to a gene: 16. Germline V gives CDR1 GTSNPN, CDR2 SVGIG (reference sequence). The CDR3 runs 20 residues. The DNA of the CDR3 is TGTGCCTGGAGTCCTACTCCCCCGATACGGACTAGCGGCTCCTACAATGAGCAGTTCTTC. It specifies CAWSPTPPIRTSGSYNEQFF.

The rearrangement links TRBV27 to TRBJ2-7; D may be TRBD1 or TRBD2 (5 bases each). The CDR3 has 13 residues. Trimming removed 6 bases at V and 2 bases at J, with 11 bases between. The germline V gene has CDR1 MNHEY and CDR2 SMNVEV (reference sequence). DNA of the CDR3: TGTGCCAGCAGCGTAGGGGAGACCTACGAGCAGTACTTC. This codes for CASSVGETYEQYF.

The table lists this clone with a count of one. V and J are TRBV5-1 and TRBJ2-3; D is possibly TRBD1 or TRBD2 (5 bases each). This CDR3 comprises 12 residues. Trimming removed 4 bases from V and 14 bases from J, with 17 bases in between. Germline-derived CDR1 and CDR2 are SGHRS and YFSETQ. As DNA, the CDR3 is TGCGCCAGCAGCCAACAGGACTTGCCGGGGTATTTT. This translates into CASSQQDLPGYF.